Described below is a single T cell receptor (beta chain) sequence and its context. The data derive from a study of cytomegalovirus exposure and HLA in healthy donors. PCR amplification relied on 60 Vbeta primers (plus 13 Jbeta primers). Libraries were prepared by immunoSEQ multiplex PCR; TCRdb keeps only in-frame clonotypes and omits some of them. In the table there are 150,000 or so clones, around 80% of which are singletons. Germline-derived CDR1 and CDR2 are MNHEY and SMNVEV (reference sequence). V gave up 2 bases and J gave up 2 bases; unmatched junction bases: 6. The CDR3 contains 18 residues. Sequenced sample: PBMCs. This TCR was recovered from a male donor in good health and CMV-seropositive. The chain joins TRBV27 to TRBJ2-1, with TRBD2 identical over 13 bases. The CDR3 DNA sequence: TGTGCCAGCAGTTTAACGAGAACTAGCGGGAGGGCCTACAATGAGCAGTTCTTC. Encoded protein: CASSLTRTSGRAYNEQFF.